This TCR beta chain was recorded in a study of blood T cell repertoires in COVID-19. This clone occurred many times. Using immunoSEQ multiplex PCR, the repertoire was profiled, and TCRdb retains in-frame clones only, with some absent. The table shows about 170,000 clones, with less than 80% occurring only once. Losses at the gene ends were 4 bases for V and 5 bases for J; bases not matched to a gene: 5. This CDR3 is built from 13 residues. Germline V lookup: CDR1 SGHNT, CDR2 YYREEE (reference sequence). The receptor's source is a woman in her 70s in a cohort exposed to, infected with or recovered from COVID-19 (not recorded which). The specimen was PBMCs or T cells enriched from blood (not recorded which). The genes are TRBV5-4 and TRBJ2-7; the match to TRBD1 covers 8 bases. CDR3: CASSPDRADEQYF. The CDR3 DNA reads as TGTGCCAGCAGCCCGGACAGGGCGGACGAGCAGTACTTC.